This record looks at one T cell receptor beta chain sequence and its context. Its antigen specificity is not known. Base qualities are not at hand, and no much larger clone is one base apart. The entry originates in a study of shared clonotypes between healthy human individuals (dated by TCRdb to 2020 to 2022). In terms of the full investigation: The cohort included a few men and a couple of women between 18 and 49 years of age. For each donor, three plates each were used for CD4 naive and CD4 memory, two plates were used for CD8 naive, and one plate was used for CD8 memory. The study deeply sequenced blood TCR repertoires of several healthy adults to estimate repertoire size and the extent of clonotype sharing between individuals. To increase sequencing depth and limit assay-specific biases, TCR repertoire library preparation and sequencing were carried out by different laboratories using diverse techniques. Each donor's leukapheresis produced roughly between roughly 0.94 and 9.5 billion PBMCs.

The donors were healthy, HIV-negative adults with no recently reported acute infections or vaccinations. Every donor was a Caucasian adult living in Nashville, Tennessee, USA. CD4+ T cells were enriched by magnetic negative selection, after which naive cells were positively selected on CD45RA and the negative fraction was taken as the memory subset. Blood was obtained by leukapheresis, after which PBMCs were separated by Ficoll-Histopaque density gradient centrifugation and cryopreserved in liquid nitrogen vapor phase. Analytical flow cytometry was used to check the purity and quantity of each magnetically sorted T cell population. Genomic DNA was isolated from every sorted fraction and measured by UV absorbance on a Nanodrop 2000c. The germline V gene supplies CDR1 SGHRS and CDR2 YFSETQ. Compared with germline, V lacks 0 bases and J lacks 6 bases; bases without a gene match: 5. There are 16 amino acids in the CDR3, from cysteine to phenylalanine inclusive. CDR3 DNA only is kept here, 48 bases in frame from base 1.

Using the deep immunoSEQ assay, multiplex PCR amplified TCR CDR3 regions from genomic DNA. Genomic DNA extracted from each cell subset was distributed evenly over all wells of several immunoSEQ 96-well plates, and each plate served as one replicate. For sorted subsets, around 200 ng genomic DNA, equal to about 30,000 T cell genomes, was loaded into each replicate PCR. The purified libraries were quantified using a Qubit 3.0 fluorometer, sized with a Bioanalyzer 2100, and then quantified again using the KAPA Library Quantification kit. A separate single-read 150-cycle Illumina NextSeq 550 flow cell was used to sequence each immunoSEQ 96-well plate. Per the source publication's procedure: Because only junctional sequences without quality scores were contained in the immunoSEQ output, filtering matching that applied to full-length reads could not be performed. Sequences were annotated with PyIR, a Python wrapper for IgBLAST v1.9, using IMGT germline references to assign V/J genes and CDR3. Reads were filtered out if the reads had weak V/J assignments (E-value above 1e-6), no CDR3, stop codons, out-of-frame junctions, or ambiguous translated residues. A V3J clonotype was defined by an identical inferred V gene, J gene, and CDR3 amino acid sequence. The percentage overlap between two repertoires was calculated by dividing the number of shared unique clonotypes by the size of the smaller repertoire. Repertoire richness was assessed with RTK rarefaction, the Chao1 estimator, and Recon v2.1 estimates of unobserved clonotypes. Generation probabilities were computed with OLGA for all TCRbeta clonotypes obtained by the gDNA method from several donors. This is the immuneACCESS table as TCRdb keeps it, with only in-frame sequences that have V and J called. A part of the clones is gone; compared with another copy, unresolved V genes explain less than half, and the rest is unexplained. The V and J calls and clone size are taken from that table; D and trimming were inferred from the DNA. In this sample the table shows around 980,000 clones, 75% to 85% of which occur a single time. The ten largest clonotypes hold 0.55% to 0.7% of the sample.

Broader findings and caveats from the paper: Only blood was sampled, and tissue TCR repertoires likely differ from those in blood. Rarefaction of sorted-subset datasets indicated incomplete sequencing despite the large sequencing depth. Larger estimated clonotype richness was generally found for naive subsets than for memory subsets. Across a handful of donors, roughly 5% of naive CD4, roughly 3.3% of naive CD8, approximately 2.5% of memory CD4, and roughly 0.4% of memory CD8 clonotypes were shared. Pairwise subsampling led to the expectation that sequencing depth would affect the degree of clonotype sharing among donors. Compared with non-shared clonotypes, clonotypes shared by all four sorted-subset donors had higher generation probabilities. Because the study included only a small number of donors, the genetic and exposure-history diversity represented was limited.

The sequenced sample consisted of memory CD4+ T cells from PBMCs. The sample's cell subset or site, from its label and the paper: CD45RA-negative fraction. In this chain, TRBV5-1 is recombined with TRBJ2-2; 10 central bases correspond to TRBD2. This receptor was obtained from a man aged 18 to 35 in good health. Some clones in this sample may be carry-over from other donors' samples. The nucleotide sequence is given as TGCGCCAGCAGCTTGGAGCCTAGCGGGAGCGCCGGGGAGCTGTTTTTT. Its amino acids are CASSLEPSGSAGELFF.